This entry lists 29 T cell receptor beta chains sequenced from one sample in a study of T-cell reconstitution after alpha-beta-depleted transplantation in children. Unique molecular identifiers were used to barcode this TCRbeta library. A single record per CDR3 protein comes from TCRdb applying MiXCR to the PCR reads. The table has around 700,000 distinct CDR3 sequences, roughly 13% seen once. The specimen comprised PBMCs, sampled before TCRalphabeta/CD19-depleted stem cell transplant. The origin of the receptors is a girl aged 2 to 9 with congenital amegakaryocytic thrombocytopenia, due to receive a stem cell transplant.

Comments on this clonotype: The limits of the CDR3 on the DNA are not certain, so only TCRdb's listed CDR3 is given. The CDR3 sequence: CASFRGRQSLGF. The genes are TRBV10-1 and TRBJ2-5; the table's TRBD1 call for D was not verified on the DNA. A total of 12 residues make up the CDR3, ends included. From germline, CDR1 is WNHNN and CDR2 SYGVQD (reference sequence).

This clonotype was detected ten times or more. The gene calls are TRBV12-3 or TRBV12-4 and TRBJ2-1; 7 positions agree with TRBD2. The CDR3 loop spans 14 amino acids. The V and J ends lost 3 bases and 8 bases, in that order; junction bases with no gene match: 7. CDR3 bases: TGTGCCAGCAGTTTCGATGGCGGGAGCTATGAGCAGTTCTTC. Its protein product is CASSFDGGSYEQFF.

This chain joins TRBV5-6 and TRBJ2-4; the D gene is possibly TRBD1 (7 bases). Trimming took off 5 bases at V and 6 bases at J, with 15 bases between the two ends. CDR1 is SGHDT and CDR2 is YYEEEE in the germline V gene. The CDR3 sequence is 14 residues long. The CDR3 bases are TGTGCCAGCAGTACGACAGGGACTGGAAACATTCAGTACTTC. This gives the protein CASSTTGTGNIQYF.

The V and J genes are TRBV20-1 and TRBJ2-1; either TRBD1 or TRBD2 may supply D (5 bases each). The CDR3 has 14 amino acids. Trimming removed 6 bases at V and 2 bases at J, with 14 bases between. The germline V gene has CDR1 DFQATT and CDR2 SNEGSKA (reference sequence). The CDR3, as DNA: TGCAGTGCCCAACAGGACTTGGCCTACAATGAGCAGTTCTTC. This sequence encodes CSAQQDLAYNEQFF.

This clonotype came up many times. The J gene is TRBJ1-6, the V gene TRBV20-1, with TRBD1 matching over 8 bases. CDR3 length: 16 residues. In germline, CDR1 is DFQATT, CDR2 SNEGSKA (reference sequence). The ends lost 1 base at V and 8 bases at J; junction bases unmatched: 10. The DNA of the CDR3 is TGCAGTGCTAGAGGTCTAACTCAGGGGGCTGATTCACCCCTCCACTTT. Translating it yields CSARGLTQGADSPLHF.

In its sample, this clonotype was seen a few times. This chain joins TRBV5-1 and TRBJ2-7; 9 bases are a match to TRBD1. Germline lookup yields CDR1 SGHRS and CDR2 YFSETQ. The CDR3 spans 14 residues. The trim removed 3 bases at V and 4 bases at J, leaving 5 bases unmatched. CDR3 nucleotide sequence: TGCGCCAGCAGCTCTGGACAGGGGCCTTACGAGCAGTACTTC. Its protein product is CASSSGQGPYEQYF.

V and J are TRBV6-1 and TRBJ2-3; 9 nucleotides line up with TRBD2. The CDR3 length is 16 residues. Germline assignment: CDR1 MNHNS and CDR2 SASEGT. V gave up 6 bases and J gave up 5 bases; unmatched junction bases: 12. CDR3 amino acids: CASSPPPREGLDTQYF. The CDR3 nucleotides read TGTGCCAGCAGCCCCCCCCCGCGGGAGGGCTTAGATACGCAGTATTTT.

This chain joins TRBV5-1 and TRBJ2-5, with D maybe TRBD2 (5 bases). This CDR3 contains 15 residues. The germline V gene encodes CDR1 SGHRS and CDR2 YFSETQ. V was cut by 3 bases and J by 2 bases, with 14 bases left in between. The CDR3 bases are TGCGCCAGCAGCTGGGGTCAGGCGGGTCAAGAGACCCAGTACTTC. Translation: CASSWGQAGQETQYF.

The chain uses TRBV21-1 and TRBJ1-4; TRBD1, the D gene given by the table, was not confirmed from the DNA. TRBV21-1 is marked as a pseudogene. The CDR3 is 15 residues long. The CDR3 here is CASSKNRQGAEKLFF. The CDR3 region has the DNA TGTGCCAGCAGCAAAAATCGGCAGGGGGCTGAAAAACTGTTTTTT.

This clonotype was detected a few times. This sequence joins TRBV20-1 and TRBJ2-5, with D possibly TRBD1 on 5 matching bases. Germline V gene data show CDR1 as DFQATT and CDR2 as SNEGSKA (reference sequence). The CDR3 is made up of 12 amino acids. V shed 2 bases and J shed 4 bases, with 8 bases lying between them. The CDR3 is CSARQGSETQYF. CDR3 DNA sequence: TGCAGTGCTAGACAGGGCTCAGAGACCCAGTACTTC.

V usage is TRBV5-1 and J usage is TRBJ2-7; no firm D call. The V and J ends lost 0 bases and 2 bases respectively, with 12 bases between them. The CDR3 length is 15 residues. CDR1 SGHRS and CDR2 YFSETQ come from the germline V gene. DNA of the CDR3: TGCGCCAGCAGCTTGGACAGTTTGGGCCCCTACGAGCAGTACTTC. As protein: CASSLDSLGPYEQYF. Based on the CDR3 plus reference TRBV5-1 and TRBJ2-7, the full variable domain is KAGVTQTPRYLIKTRGQQVTLSCSPISGHRSVSWYQQTPGQGLQFLFEYFSETQRNKGNFPGRFSGRQFSNSRSEMNVSTLELGDSALYLCASSLDSLGPYEQYFGPGTRLTVT.

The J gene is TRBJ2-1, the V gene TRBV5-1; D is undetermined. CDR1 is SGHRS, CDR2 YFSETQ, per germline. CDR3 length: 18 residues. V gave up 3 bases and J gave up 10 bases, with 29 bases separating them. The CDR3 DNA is TGCGCCAGCAGCTCGCCATTGTGGCCGTTCTCCATAATCGGGGAGCAGTTCTTC. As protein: CASSSPLWPFSIIGEQFF.

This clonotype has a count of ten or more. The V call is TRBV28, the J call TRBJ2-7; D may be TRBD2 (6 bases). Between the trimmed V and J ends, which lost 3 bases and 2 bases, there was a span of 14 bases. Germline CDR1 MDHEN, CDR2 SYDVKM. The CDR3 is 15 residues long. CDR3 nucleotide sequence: TGTGCCAGCAGTTTCTCCGGGAGTGCCACCTACGAGCAGTACTTC. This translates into CASSFSGSATYEQYF.

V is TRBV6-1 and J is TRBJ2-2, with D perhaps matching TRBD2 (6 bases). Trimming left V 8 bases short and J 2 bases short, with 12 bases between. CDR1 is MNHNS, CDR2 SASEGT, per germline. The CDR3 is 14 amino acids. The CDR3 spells CASEGRPNTGELFF. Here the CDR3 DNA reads TGTGCCAGCGAAGGGAGGCCAAACACCGGGGAGCTGTTTTTT.

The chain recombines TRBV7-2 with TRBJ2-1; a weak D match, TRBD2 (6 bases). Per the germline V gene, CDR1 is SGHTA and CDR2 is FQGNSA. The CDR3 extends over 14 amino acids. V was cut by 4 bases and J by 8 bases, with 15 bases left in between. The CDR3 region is CASSSPTGGDEQFF. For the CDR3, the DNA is TGTGCCAGCAGCTCGCCTACAGGCGGGGATGAGCAGTTCTTC.

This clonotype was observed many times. CDR3: CATLPGQDSNQPQHF. The DNA of the CDR3 is TGTGCCACCCTCCCGGGACAGGATAGCAATCAGCCCCAGCATTTT. V is TRBV10-3 and J is TRBJ1-5; TRBD1 agrees at 8 bases. CDR3 length: 15 residues. V dropped 10 bases and J dropped 0; count of bases not matched to a gene: 8. CDR1 is ENHRY, CDR2 SYGVKD, per germline.

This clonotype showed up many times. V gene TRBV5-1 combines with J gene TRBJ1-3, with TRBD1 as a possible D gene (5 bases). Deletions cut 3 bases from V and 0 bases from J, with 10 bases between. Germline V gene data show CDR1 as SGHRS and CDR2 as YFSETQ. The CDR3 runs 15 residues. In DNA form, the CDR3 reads TGCGCCAGCAGCTGGGGACGGGCCTCTGGAAACACCATATATTTT. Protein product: CASSWGRASGNTIYF.

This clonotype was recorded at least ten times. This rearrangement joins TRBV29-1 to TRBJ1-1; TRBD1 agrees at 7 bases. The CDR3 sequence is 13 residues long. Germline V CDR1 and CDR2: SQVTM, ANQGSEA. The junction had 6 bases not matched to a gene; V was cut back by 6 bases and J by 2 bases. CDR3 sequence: CSVWTGANTEAFF. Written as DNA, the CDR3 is TGCAGCGTATGGACAGGAGCAAACACTGAAGCTTTCTTT.

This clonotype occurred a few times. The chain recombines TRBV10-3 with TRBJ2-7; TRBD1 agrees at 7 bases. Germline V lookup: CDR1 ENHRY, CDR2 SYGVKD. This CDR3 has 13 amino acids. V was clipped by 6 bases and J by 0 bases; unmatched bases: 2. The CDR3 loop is CAIRQGDSYEQYF. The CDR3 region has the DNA TGTGCCATCAGGCAGGGGGACTCCTACGAGCAGTACTTC.

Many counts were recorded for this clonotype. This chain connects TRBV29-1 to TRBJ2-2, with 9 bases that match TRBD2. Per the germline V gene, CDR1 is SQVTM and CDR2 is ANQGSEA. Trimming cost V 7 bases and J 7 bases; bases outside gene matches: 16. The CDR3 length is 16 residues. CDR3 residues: CSAGLTSGGLGGELFF. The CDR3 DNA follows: TGCAGCGCTGGCTTGACTAGCGGAGGATTGGGCGGGGAGCTGTTTTTT.

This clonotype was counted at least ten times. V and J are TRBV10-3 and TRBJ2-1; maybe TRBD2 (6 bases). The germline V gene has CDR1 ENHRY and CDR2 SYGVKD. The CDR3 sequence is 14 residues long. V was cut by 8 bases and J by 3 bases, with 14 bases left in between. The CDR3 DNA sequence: TGTGCCATCCAGGTGGGGGGAATCTACAATGAGCAGTTCTTC. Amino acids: CAIQVGGIYNEQFF.

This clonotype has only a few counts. This chain's CDR3 is CASSLEWSGQPQHF. The CDR3 nucleotides are TGTGCCAGCAGCTTAGAATGGAGCGGACAGCCCCAGCATTTT. The chain has TRBV7-6 and TRBJ1-5, with D hard to call. The CDR3 consists of 14 residues. V was cut by 1 base and J by 7 bases, with 11 bases left in between. Germline values: CDR1 SGHVS, CDR2 FNYEAQ. Based on the CDR3 plus reference TRBV7-6 and TRBJ1-5, the full variable domain is GAGVSQSPRYKVTKRGQDVALRCDPISGHVSLYWYRQALGQGPEFLTYFNYEAQQDKSGLPNDRFSAERPEGSISTLTIQRTEQRDSAMYRCASSLEWSGQPQHFGDGTRLSIL.

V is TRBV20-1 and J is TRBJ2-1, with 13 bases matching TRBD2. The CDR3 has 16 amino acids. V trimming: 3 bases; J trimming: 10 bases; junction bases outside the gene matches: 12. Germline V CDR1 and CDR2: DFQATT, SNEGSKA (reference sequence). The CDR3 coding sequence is TGCAGTGCTAGGACTAGCGGGAGGCCCTTTTACCTAGAGCAGTTCTTC. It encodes CSARTSGRPFYLEQFF.

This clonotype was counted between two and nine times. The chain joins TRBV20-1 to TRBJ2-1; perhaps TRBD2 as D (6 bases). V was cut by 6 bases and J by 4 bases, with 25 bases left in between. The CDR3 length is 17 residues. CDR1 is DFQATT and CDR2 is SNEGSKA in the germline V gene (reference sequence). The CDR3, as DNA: TGCAGTGCCCCCCTCAGGCGGGCCAGCGGGTTATACAATGAGCAGTTCTTC. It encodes CSAPLRRASGLYNEQFF.

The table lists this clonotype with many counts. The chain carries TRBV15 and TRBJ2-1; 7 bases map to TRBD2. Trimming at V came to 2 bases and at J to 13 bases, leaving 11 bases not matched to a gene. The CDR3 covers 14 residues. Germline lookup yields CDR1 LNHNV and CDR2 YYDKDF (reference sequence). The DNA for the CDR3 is TGTGCCACCAGCAGAATACTAGCGAATTCGCCTCAGTTCTTC. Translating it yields CATSRILANSPQFF.

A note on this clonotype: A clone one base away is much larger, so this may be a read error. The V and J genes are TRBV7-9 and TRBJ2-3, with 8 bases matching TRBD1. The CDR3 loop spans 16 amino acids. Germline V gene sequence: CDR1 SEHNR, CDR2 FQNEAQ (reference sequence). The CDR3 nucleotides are TGTGCCAGCAGTCGCGGGACAGGAGCTACCACAGATATGCAGTATTTT. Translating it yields CASSRGTGATTDMQYF.

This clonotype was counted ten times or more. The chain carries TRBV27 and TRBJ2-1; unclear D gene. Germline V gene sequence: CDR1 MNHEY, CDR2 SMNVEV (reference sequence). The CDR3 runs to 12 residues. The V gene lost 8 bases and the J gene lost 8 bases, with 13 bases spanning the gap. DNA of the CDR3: TGTGCCAGCGGGCAGCTTTGGGATGAGCAGTTCTTC. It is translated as CASGQLWDEQFF.

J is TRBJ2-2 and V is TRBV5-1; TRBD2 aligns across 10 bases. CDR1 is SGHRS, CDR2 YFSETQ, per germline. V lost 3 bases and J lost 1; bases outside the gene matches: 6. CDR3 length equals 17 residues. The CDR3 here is CASSWASGSLNTGELFF. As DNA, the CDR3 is TGCGCCAGCAGCTGGGCTAGCGGGAGTTTGAACACCGGGGAGCTGTTTTTT.

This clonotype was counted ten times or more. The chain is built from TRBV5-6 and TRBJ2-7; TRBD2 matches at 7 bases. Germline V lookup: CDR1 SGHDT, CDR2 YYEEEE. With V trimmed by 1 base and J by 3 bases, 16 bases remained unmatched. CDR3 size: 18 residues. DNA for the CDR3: TGTGCCAGCAGCTTGCCCCTAGGCTCTGGCGGGAGAAGCTACGAGCAGTACTTC. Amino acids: CASSLPLGSGGRSYEQYF.